A single sample gave rise to the 28 T cell receptor beta chains below, sequenced in a study of T cells in Graves' hyperthyroidism and ophthalmopathy. TCR beta CDR3 regions were amplified from RNA. The study used the HTBI primer set for a first-round RT-PCR of the TCR CDR3. TCRdb independently ran MiXCR on the multiplex PCR reads; one entry per CDR3 protein. The table shows around 340,000 distinct CDR3 sequences, with approximately 17% occurring only once. The source material was blood. The receptors stem from a woman between 25 and 40 years old with Graves' hyperthyroidism that later progressed to Graves' ophthalmopathy.

This clonotype was seen many times. The CDR3 region is CASSLVTGQGRETQYF. CDR3 in DNA: TGTGCCAGCTCACTAGTCACCGGACAGGGGAGGGAGACCCAGTACTTC. The V and J genes are TRBV18 and TRBJ2-5, with 9 bases aligning to TRBD1. CDR1 is KGHSH, CDR2 LQKENI, per germline. The V gene end was trimmed by 4 bases and the J gene end by 5 bases; junction bases not matched to a gene: 11. CDR3 size: 16 residues.

The V gene is TRBV24-1, the J gene TRBJ2-3; TRBD2 aligns across 14 bases. Trimming cost V 3 bases and J 6 bases; bases outside gene matches: 4. Germline lookup yields CDR1 KGHDR and CDR2 SFDVKD. The CDR3 consists of 16 residues. CDR3 sequence (DNA): TGTGCCACCAGTGATCCGACTAGCGGGGGGGCCGATACGCAGTATTTT. Protein sequence: CATSDPTSGGADTQYF.

This clonotype showed up just once. J is TRBJ2-7 and V is TRBV5-1; D may be TRBD2 (5 bases). CDR3 length equals 14 residues. The V gene lost 1 base and the J gene lost 2 bases, with 10 bases spanning the gap. In germline, CDR1 is SGHRS, CDR2 YFSETQ. CDR3 DNA sequence: TGCGCCAGCAGCTTGATTGGGGAGCCCTACGAGCAGTACTTC. This codes for CASSLIGEPYEQYF.

This clonotype was counted many times. The CDR3 bases are TGTGCCAGCAGTCCCCTTCCCCCGACTAGCAACGCAGATACGCAGTATTTT. It is translated as CASSPLPPTSNADTQYF. The chain recombines TRBV27 with TRBJ2-3, with 7 bases lining up with TRBD2. The CDR3 runs to 17 residues. CDR1 and CDR2 from the germline V gene are MNHEY and SMNVEV (reference sequence). Unmatched junction bases numbered 15, after V lost 5 bases and J lost 4 bases.

This chain connects TRBV9 to TRBJ2-1; possibly TRBD1 or TRBD2 for D (7 bases each). This CDR3 comprises 14 residues. Trimming shortened V by 4 bases and J by 6 bases, and 14 bases separated the two germline ends. Germline V gene sequence: CDR1 SGDLS, CDR2 YYNGEE. Here the CDR3 reads CASSLGGGINEQFF. The CDR3 DNA reads as TGTGCCAGCAGCCTGGGAGGGGGCATCAATGAGCAGTTCTTC.

The table lists this clonotype with many counts. This chain joins TRBV7-9 and TRBJ2-7; D is possibly TRBD2 (5 bases). The CDR3 loop spans 15 amino acids. Deletions cut 2 bases from V and 2 bases from J, with 13 bases between. Germline loops: CDR1 SEHNR, CDR2 FQNEAQ (reference sequence). CDR3 loop: CASSLSVGVTYEQYF. The CDR3 coding sequence is TGTGCCAGCAGCTTAAGTGTCGGGGTGACCTACGAGCAGTACTTC.

At least ten counts were recorded for this clonotype. This chain joins TRBV20-1 and TRBJ2-7; D tentatively reads TRBD1 or TRBD2 (5 bases each). The CDR3 sequence is 15 residues long. Deletions cut 6 bases from V and 1 base from J, with 19 bases between. Germline values: CDR1 DFQATT, CDR2 SNEGSKA (reference sequence). CDR3 sequence (DNA): TGCAGTGCCATGAGGGGCCCCCGTTTTTCCTACGAGCAGTACTTC. Translated: CSAMRGPRFSYEQYF.

The V gene is TRBV5-1, the J gene TRBJ1-3, with a weak D call TRBD1 (5 bases). CDR1 is SGHRS, CDR2 YFSETQ, per germline. CDR3 size: 17 residues. V was pared by 0 bases and J by 1 base, with 14 bases between. CDR3 DNA sequence: TGCGCCAGCAGCTTGGCCCCGGGACGCGCATCTGGAAACACCATATATTTT. It encodes CASSLAPGRASGNTIYF.

This clonotype appeared many times. The chain combines TRBV6-1 with TRBJ1-5; the match to TRBD1 covers 12 bases. This CDR3 region has 15 residues. The germline CDR1 and CDR2 sequences are MNHNS and SASEGT. V gave up 8 bases and J gave up 7 bases; unmatched junction bases: 9. The CDR3 DNA is TGTGCCAGCCGCCGGGACAGGGGGCAAGGGCAGCCCCAGCATTTT. Its translation is CASRRDRGQGQPQHF.

This clonotype was picked up many times. CDR3 region: CSVESGQGHRRFF. CDR3 in DNA: TGCAGCGTTGAATCAGGGCAGGGGCACCGGAGGTTCTTT. This chain connects TRBV29-1 to TRBJ1-1, with TRBD1 as a possible D gene (6 bases). V shed 2 bases and J shed 14 bases, with 21 bases lying between them. Germline-derived CDR1 and CDR2 are SQVTM and ANQGSEA. The CDR3 covers 13 residues.

This clonotype was picked up many times. The rearrangement joins TRBV19 to TRBJ1-1, with D uncertain. CDR3 length: 13 amino acids. V lost 1 base to trimming and J lost 3 bases, with 6 bases between them. Germline values: CDR1 LNHDA, CDR2 SQIVND (reference sequence). Here the CDR3 reads CASSIGVDTEAFF. The CDR3 DNA is TGTGCCAGTAGTATAGGGGTAGACACTGAAGCTTTCTTT.

This clonotype was detected many times. V and J are TRBV19 and TRBJ2-1, with D perhaps matching TRBD1 (6 bases). Trimming removed 3 bases at V and 8 bases at J, with 17 bases between. This CDR3 has 15 residues. Germline CDR1 is LNHDA and CDR2 is SQIVND (reference sequence). The CDR3 reads CASSIPGGHLDEQFF. CDR3 nucleotides: TGTGCCAGTAGTATCCCTGGGGGCCATTTGGATGAGCAGTTCTTC.

This clonotype was recorded at least ten times. The rearrangement uses TRBV6-1 and TRBJ2-7; the match to TRBD1 covers 9 bases. V dropped 6 bases and J dropped 2; count of bases not matched to a gene: 5. Germline V lookup: CDR1 MNHNS, CDR2 SASEGT. The CDR3 has 14 amino acids. The CDR3 region is CASSHGTGTYEQYF. The CDR3 region has the DNA TGTGCCAGCAGCCACGGGACAGGGACCTACGAGCAGTACTTC.

This clonotype showed up many times. This chain links TRBV24-1 with TRBJ2-5, with TRBD2 identical over 14 bases. Germline V lookup: CDR1 KGHDR, CDR2 SFDVKD. CDR3 length equals 17 residues. V dropped 2 bases and J dropped 0; count of bases not matched to a gene: 1. The CDR3 reads CATSDWTSGGYQETQYF. The DNA of the CDR3 is TGTGCCACCAGTGATTGGACTAGCGGGGGGTACCAAGAGACCCAGTACTTC.

This clonotype turned up a few times. J is TRBJ1-2 and V is TRBV4-2; no reliable D call. Trimming took 0 bases from V and 4 from J, leaving 12 bases between them. Germline V gives CDR1 LGHNA, CDR2 YNFKEQ. The CDR3 totals 15 residues. The chain's CDR3 is CASSQDGVGPYGYTF. CDR3 coding DNA: TGTGCCAGCAGCCAAGATGGGGTTGGGCCCTATGGCTACACCTTC.

This clonotype was picked up many times. The chain combines TRBV28 with TRBJ2-2, with a weak D call TRBD2 (6 bases). The germline V and J ends were trimmed by 8 bases and 1 base, with 11 bases remaining between them. CDR1 MDHEN and CDR2 SYDVKM come from the germline V gene. The CDR3 runs to 14 residues. The CDR3 nucleotides are TGTGCCAGCCAGGGAGGTGGGAACACCGGGGAGCTGTTTTTT. It specifies CASQGGGNTGELFF.

Ten or more counts support this clonotype. The chain uses TRBV11-2 and TRBJ1-6; 8 bases are a match to TRBD1. Germline V lookup: CDR1 SGHAT, CDR2 FQNNGV. Losses at the gene ends were 4 bases for V and 14 bases for J; bases not matched to a gene: 19. The CDR3 extends over 17 amino acids. In nucleotides, the CDR3 is TGTGCCAGCAGCTCGATTCGGGAAGGGACAGGTTTTGGGTCCCTCCACTTT. It yields the protein CASSSIREGTGFGSLHF.

This clonotype has a count of ten or more. This chain uses TRBV19 with TRBJ2-3; the match to TRBD1 covers 7 bases. Germline V lookup: CDR1 LNHDA, CDR2 SQIVND (reference sequence). CDR3 length equals 15 residues. The V and J ends lost 4 bases and 0 bases, in that order; junction bases with no gene match: 4. The chain's CDR3 is CASSRLGQSTDTQYF. The DNA of the CDR3 is TGTGCCAGTAGTAGGCTGGGACAGAGCACAGATACGCAGTATTTT.

This clonotype was seen many times. The rearrangement links TRBV20-1 to TRBJ2-7; tentatively, D is TRBD2 (5 bases). Trimming left V 6 bases short and J 5 bases short, with 17 bases between. Germline CDR1 is DFQATT and CDR2 is SNEGSKA (reference sequence). CDR3 size: 13 residues. CDR3 sequence reads: CSANPGAGDEQYF. DNA for the CDR3: TGCAGTGCCAATCCCGGTGCCGGGGACGAGCAGTACTTC.

This clonotype showed up many times. V and J are TRBV7-8 and TRBJ2-1; 10 nucleotides line up with TRBD2. With 5 bases clipped from V and 6 bases from J, the junction kept 7 bases outside the gene matches. CDR1 and CDR2 from the germline V gene are SGHVS and FQNEAQ. The CDR3 spans 15 residues. The CDR3 region is CASSLSGGVTNEQFF. The CDR3 DNA sequence: TGTGCCAGCAGCCTAAGCGGGGGGGTTACCAATGAGCAGTTCTTC.

This clonotype was seen a few times. This chain uses TRBV6-2 or TRBV6-3 with TRBJ2-3; no definite D call. The CDR3 consists of 15 residues. Germline loops: CDR1 MNHEY, CDR2 SVGEGT. V was clipped by 0 bases and J by 4 bases, with 11 bases between them. The CDR3 bases are TGTGCCAGCAGTTACTCGAACCTAAGGGCAGATACGCAGTATTTT. This translates into CASSYSNLRADTQYF.

CDR3 residues: CASSELAGVRETQYF. The CDR3 DNA sequence: TGTGCCAGCAGTGAACTAGCGGGAGTAAGAGAGACCCAGTACTTC. The chain carries TRBV6-1 and TRBJ2-5; 10 bases fit TRBD2. After removal of 2 bases from V and 4 bases from J, the junction contained 4 bases not matched to a gene. This CDR3 has 15 residues. CDR1 and CDR2 (germline): MNHNS, SASEGT.

This clonotype has only a few counts. The genes are TRBV5-1 and TRBJ1-6; no firm D call. The CDR3 has 16 amino acids. V dropped 1 base and J dropped 5 bases, with 13 bases sitting between them. The germline V gene encodes CDR1 SGHRS and CDR2 YFSETQ. CDR3 in amino acids: CASSLRVHTNNSPLHF. In DNA, the CDR3 is TGCGCCAGCAGCTTGAGAGTGCACACCAATAATTCACCCCTCCACTTT.

This clonotype came up a few times. The chain carries TRBV10-2 and TRBJ2-3, with D tentatively TRBD1 or TRBD2 (6 bases each). The CDR3 spans 16 residues. The V gene lost 3 bases and the J gene lost 3 bases, with 16 bases spanning the gap. Germline loops: CDR1 WSHSY, CDR2 SAAADI. In nucleotides, the CDR3 is TGCGCCAGCAGTGAAGTCGGGGGCGTCGGAACAGATACGCAGTATTTT. It encodes CASSEVGGVGTDTQYF.

This clonotype was seen at least ten times. This chain links TRBV20-1 with TRBJ2-7; TRBD2 might be the D (6 bases). V lost 2 bases and J 2 bases, leaving 10 bases between the germline ends. The germline V gene encodes CDR1 DFQATT and CDR2 SNEGSKA (reference sequence). The CDR3 consists of 13 residues. The CDR3 DNA follows: TGCAGTGCTAGATCGACGGGGGCCTACGAGCAGTACTTC. Translation gives CSARSTGAYEQYF.

This clonotype has at least ten counts. The V and J genes are TRBV30 and TRBJ1-4, with D possibly being TRBD1 (6 bases). Per the germline V gene, CDR1 is GTSNPN and CDR2 is SVGIG (reference sequence). This CDR3 comprises 12 residues. V was clipped by 0 bases and J by 7 bases, with 6 bases between them. The CDR3 nucleotides read TGTGCCTGGAGTGTAGGGGGTGAAAAACTGTTTTTT. Its translation: CAWSVGGEKLFF.

V gene TRBV19 combines with J gene TRBJ2-1, with TRBD1 identical over 9 bases. There are 15 residues in the CDR3. The junction had 5 bases not matched to a gene; V was cut back by 4 bases and J by 4 bases. CDR1 and CDR2 (germline): LNHDA, SQIVND (reference sequence). The CDR3 DNA reads as TGTGCCAGTAGTACCCGGGACAGGGCGTACAATGAGCAGTTCTTC. Amino acids: CASSTRDRAYNEQFF.

This clonotype has at least ten counts. The chain joins TRBV28 to TRBJ2-3; tentative D call: TRBD2 (6 bases). V lost 5 bases to trimming and J lost 0 bases, with 15 bases between them. The CDR3 extends over 16 amino acids. From germline, CDR1 is MDHEN and CDR2 SYDVKM. CDR3 nucleotide sequence: TGTGCCAGCAGTCGTCGTCGACTAGAAAGCACAGATACGCAGTATTTT. Encoded protein: CASSRRRLESTDTQYF.